The present T cell receptor (beta chain) was sequenced within a study of CD8+ T cells in alopecia areata. As the sequencing template, cDNA was produced by extracting RNA and reverse transcribing it. This table comes from immunoSEQ multiplex PCR, and its TCRdb copy is limited to in-frame clones, with some not included. The sample contains 100,000 or so clones, about 61% of which appear only once. This clone was found a few times. Germline CDR1 is SQVTM and CDR2 is ANQGSEA. With V trimmed by 5 bases and J by 6 bases, 13 bases remained unmatched. The CDR3 consists of 14 residues. The treatment denotes: oral pan-JAK inhibitor, 5-10 mg twice daily.

This chain joins TRBV29-1 and TRBJ2-7, with TRBD1 matching over 7 bases. The sequencing here drew on CD8+ T cells sorted from blood, taken at approximately week 60, from a patient treated with tofacitinib. This TCR was sampled from a human donor with alopecia areata. The CDR3 loop is CSVRPTTGAAEQYF. In nucleotides, the CDR3 is TGCAGCGTTCGCCCGACCACAGGGGCAGCCGAGCAGTACTTC.